The present entry profiles one TCR beta chain with its context. What it recognizes is unknown. Added to each PCR by spiking were synthetic TCR analog templates. Profiled with immunoSEQ multiplex PCR; TCRdb holds only in-frame clones, not every one. This sample carries more than 45,000 clones, approximately 86% of them seen once, and the ten largest clones take 15% to 20%. This specimen belongs to a study of PD-L1 blockade in urothelial cancer. Overall study: When blood samples were assessed, the median T cell count was some 150,000. Study-level points and caveats: In blood sampled pretreatment, TCR clonality below the median predicted better survival.

Urothelial carcinoma in patients was locally advanced or metastatic. The CDR3 spans 13 residues. The germline V gene encodes CDR1 MGHRA and CDR2 YSYEKL. V gave up 0 bases and J gave up 7 bases, with 7 bases separating them. This specimen was PBMCs, taken around atezolizumab (anti-PD-L1) treatment. The sequence was collected from a man between 60 and 70 years old with urothelial cancer. The V and J genes are TRBV4-1 and TRBJ2-4; D gene uncertain. The CDR3 bases are TGCGCCAGCAGCCAAGATTCTCGGAACATTCAGTACTTC. Translated, it gives CASSQDSRNIQYF.